Below, 11 T cell receptor beta chains from the same sample are listed, as sequenced in a study of vaccination effects on CD4 cells after COVID-19. Using immunoSEQ multiplex PCR, the repertoire was profiled, and TCRdb retains in-frame clones only, with some absent. The sample shows about 23,000 clones, 73% of them seen only once. Their target antigens are unknown. Under the ViraFEST assay, PBMC were stimulated with viral peptide pools so that antigen-specific CD4+ T cells expanded. Sequencing was performed afterwards. With 9 to 11 days of culture completed, CD4+ T cells were isolated. Nucleocapsid antibody tests were negative, and the vaccine recipients had no prior SARS-CoV-2 infection. The source material was CD4+ T cells from PBMCs cultured with SARS-CoV-2 spike peptides, sampled before COVID-19 vaccination. Source of these receptors: a human donor who received a COVID-19 vaccine.

The sample holds a few counts of this clone. V is TRBV11-2 and J is TRBJ2-4; 9 bases match TRBD2. Germline V gives CDR1 SGHAT, CDR2 FQNNGV. The CDR3 covers 17 residues. The ends lost 2 bases at V and 4 bases at J; junction bases unmatched: 9. In DNA, the CDR3 is TGTGCCAGCAGCTTATCCGGGACTAGCTTTGTTAAAAACATTCAGTACTTC. Its protein product is CASSLSGTSFVKNIQYF.

This clone appeared a few times. J is TRBJ2-7 and V is TRBV19; the D is unclear. The V and J ends lost 5 bases and 1 base respectively, with 6 bases between them. Germline V gene data show CDR1 as LNHDA and CDR2 as SQIVND (reference sequence). This CDR3 has 12 amino acids. CDR3 region: CASSESSYEQYF. CDR3 sequence (DNA): TGTGCCAGTAGTGAGAGTTCCTACGAGCAGTACTTC.

V and J are TRBV13 and TRBJ2-3, with D possibly matching TRBD1 (5 bases). CDR3 size: 16 residues. Germline loops: CDR1 PRHDT, CDR2 FYEKMQ (reference sequence). Trimming removed 2 bases at V and 0 bases at J, with 12 bases between. CDR3 DNA: TGTGCCAGCAGCTTAAAAGGGGTTACTAGCACAGATACGCAGTATTTT. Translated: CASSLKGVTSTDTQYF.

The CDR3 spells CASSLGRQQETQYF. The CDR3 nucleotides are TGCGCCAGCAGCTTGGGTAGACAGCAAGAGACCCAGTACTTC. The V gene is TRBV5-1, the J gene TRBJ2-5; weak D call: TRBD1 (5 bases). This CDR3 has 14 amino acids. The V gene's germline CDR1 is SGHRS and CDR2 YFSETQ. The ends were cut back, 0 bases at V and 2 bases at J, with 8 bases in the middle.

The chain is built from TRBV2 and TRBJ1-6; D remains unclear. The CDR3 contains 13 residues. Trimming took off 10 bases at V and 10 bases at J, with 17 bases between the two ends. The germline V gene has CDR1 SNHLY and CDR2 FYNNEI. The CDR3, as DNA: TGTGCCACCGGGTCGGGTTTTTCCTCACCCCTCCACTTT. This codes for CATGSGFSSPLHF.

This chain links TRBV12-3 or TRBV12-4 with TRBJ2-7; unclear D gene. This CDR3 is 13 amino acids long. Trimming stripped 7 bases from V and 2 bases from J, with 12 bases between. The CDR3 coding sequence is TGTGCCAGCACCACAAGGGCAGCCTACGAGCAGTACTTC. Encoded protein: CASTTRAAYEQYF.

This chain connects TRBV2 to TRBJ1-1; D not resolved. The ends were cut back, 8 bases at V and 0 bases at J, with 10 bases in the middle. The length of the CDR3 is 13 residues. Germline-derived CDR1 and CDR2 are SNHLY and FYNNEI. CDR3 sequence: CASEVRLNTEAFF. Written as DNA, the CDR3 is TGTGCCAGCGAGGTTAGGCTGAACACTGAAGCTTTCTTT.

The rearrangement uses TRBV20-1 and TRBJ2-7; D unclear. This CDR3 has 13 residues. Trimming shortened V by 3 bases and J by 2 bases, and 11 bases separated the two germline ends. The germline gives CDR1 DFQATT, CDR2 SNEGSKA (reference sequence). The DNA for the CDR3 is TGCAGTGCTAGTCTAAATAGCCCCTACGAGCAGTACTTC. Translating it yields CSASLNSPYEQYF.

This chain uses TRBV4-2 with TRBJ2-3; 9 bases agree with TRBD2. The CDR3 length is 16 residues. Germline V gene data show CDR1 as LGHNA and CDR2 as YNFKEQ. V lost 3 bases, J lost 2 bases, and 6 bases stayed unmatched. The CDR3 DNA is TGTGCCAGCAGCCATTGGGGCGGGGGGGACACAGATACGCAGTATTTT. It encodes CASSHWGGGDTDTQYF.

The rearrangement uses TRBV27 and TRBJ2-2; TRBD1 aligns across 9 bases. Per the germline V gene, CDR1 is MNHEY and CDR2 is SMNVEV (reference sequence). Trimming removed 6 bases from V and 4 bases from J; junction bases left unmatched: 6. The CDR3 contains 15 residues. The CDR3 spells CASSAPTGGTGELFF. In DNA form, the CDR3 reads TGTGCCAGCAGCGCCCCGACAGGGGGCACCGGGGAGCTGTTTTTT.

J is TRBJ2-3 and V is TRBV21-1; the D call TRBD2 from the table was never checked on the DNA. TRBV21-1 represents a pseudogene. The CDR3 runs to 13 residues. The CDR3 loop is CASSQREPDTQYF. In nucleotides, the CDR3 is TGTGCCAGCAGCCAAAGGGAGCCAGATACGCAGTATTTT.